The 23 T cell receptor beta chains listed next were all sequenced from one sample in a study of blood T cell repertoires in COVID-19. Repertoires were generated with immunoSEQ multiplex PCR, while TCRdb's copy carries only in-frame clones and drops some. The sample holds about 330,000 clones, 87% seen once. The material sequenced was PBMCs or T cells enriched from blood (not recorded which). Receptors originate from a woman aged 25 to 39 who had recovered from COVID-19.

The chain employs TRBV30 and TRBJ2-5, with 8 nucleotides matching TRBD1. The CDR3 totals 14 residues. The junction had 4 bases not matched to a gene; V was cut back by 0 bases and J by 4 bases. Germline V gives CDR1 GTSNPN, CDR2 SVGIG (reference sequence). This CDR3 is CAWSVQGATETQYF. CDR3 nucleotides: TGTGCCTGGAGTGTCCAGGGGGCCACAGAGACCCAGTACTTC.

V is TRBV5-1 and J is TRBJ1-1, with 7 bases fitting TRBD1. The length of the CDR3 is 15 residues. In germline, CDR1 is SGHRS, CDR2 YFSETQ. Unmatched junction bases numbered 12, after V lost 4 bases and J lost 6 bases. Written as DNA, the CDR3 is TGCGCCAGCAGCCTAAGACAGGGAACTGGCTCTGAAGCTTTCTTT. Translated, it gives CASSLRQGTGSEAFF.

This chain joins TRBV7-8 and TRBJ1-2; tentative D call: TRBD1 (6 bases). CDR1 is SGHVS, CDR2 FQNEAQ, per germline. V was clipped by 4 bases and J by 1 base, with 13 bases between them. CDR3 size: 15 residues. The DNA of the CDR3 is TGTGCCAGCAGCTCCGGGGGGCAGATTAACTATGGCTACACCTTC. Its protein product is CASSSGGQINYGYTF.

This clone was counted a few times. CDR3 DNA: TGTGCCAGCAGCTTCGCAGGGGGGTACGAGCAGTACTTC. Translating it yields CASSFAGGYEQYF. The chain links TRBV7-3 to TRBJ2-7; D possibly corresponds to TRBD1 (7 bases). There are 13 residues in the CDR3. CDR1 is SGHTA, CDR2 FQGTGA, per germline. V shed 3 bases and J shed 4 bases, with 10 bases lying between them.

The genes are TRBV7-9 and TRBJ2-1; 8 bases fit TRBD2. The CDR3 spans 14 residues. With V trimmed by 2 bases and J by 12 bases, 9 bases remained unmatched. Germline loops: CDR1 SEHNR, CDR2 FQNEAQ (reference sequence). This CDR3 reads CASSLLGGAVGQFF. The DNA of the CDR3 is TGTGCCAGCAGCTTACTCGGGGGGGCGGTAGGGCAGTTCTTC.

V gene TRBV7-2 combines with J gene TRBJ1-5; a weak D match, TRBD1 (6 bases). The CDR3 extends over 16 amino acids. The ends were cut back, 2 bases at V and 5 bases at J, with 16 bases in the middle. The germline V gene has CDR1 SGHTA and CDR2 FQGNSA. This CDR3 reads CASSLIVGGRDQPQHF. The CDR3 DNA reads as TGTGCCAGCAGCTTAATCGTCGGGGGGCGCGATCAGCCCCAGCATTTT.

The rearrangement links TRBV5-1 to TRBJ1-1; 7 bases agree with TRBD1. This CDR3 has 14 residues. J was trimmed by 4 bases and V by 4 bases; bases with no gene match: 7. Germline V gene lookup returns CDR1 SGHRS and CDR2 YFSETQ. CDR3 in DNA: TGCGCCAGCAGCCCAACGACAGGGCGCACTGAAGCTTTCTTT. Protein sequence: CASSPTTGRTEAFF.

The sample holds one count of this clone. Within the sample, other DNA sequences also encode this same CDR3. The chain employs TRBV19 and TRBJ1-1; possible D gene TRBD1, 6 bases. The V gene lost 6 bases and the J gene lost 1 base, with 9 bases spanning the gap. This CDR3 contains 13 residues. CDR1 and CDR2 from the germline V gene are LNHDA and SQIVND (reference sequence). CDR3 in DNA: TGTGCCAGTAGACAGGGCAGGAACACTGAAGCTTTCTTT. Translation gives CASRQGRNTEAFF.

V and J are TRBV24-1 and TRBJ2-1; TRBD2 aligns across 8 bases. V lost 5 bases and J lost 6; bases outside the gene matches: 14. The CDR3 extends over 17 amino acids. CDR1 is KGHDR, CDR2 SFDVKD, per germline. The CDR3, as DNA: TGTGCCACCAGTGCACGGCCGGGGGGGGCCTCTAGCAATGAGCAGTTCTTC. Translation gives CATSARPGGASSNEQFF.

This sequence joins TRBV9 and TRBJ2-3; TRBD2 matches 8 bases. The CDR3 totals 18 residues. Germline CDR1 reads SGDLS; CDR2 reads YYNGEE. The V and J ends lost 1 base and 0 bases, in that order; junction bases with no gene match: 10. The CDR3: CASSVSQGGGISTDTQYF. DNA of the CDR3: TGTGCCAGCAGCGTATCCCAGGGCGGGGGGATTAGCACAGATACGCAGTATTTT.

J is TRBJ1-1 and V is TRBV30, with D perhaps TRBD1 (5 bases). Trimming pared 8 bases from V and 2 bases from J, leaving 15 bases between. The CDR3 spans 13 residues. The germline V gene has CDR1 GTSNPN and CDR2 SVGIG (reference sequence). The CDR3 DNA reads as TGTGCCCATCTCTCCAGGGCCAACACTGAAGCTTTCTTT. Translated: CAHLSRANTEAFF.

The V gene is TRBV5-1, the J gene TRBJ2-7; 8 bases line up with TRBD1. The CDR3 consists of 15 residues. Germline V gene sequence: CDR1 SGHRS, CDR2 YFSETQ. The J segment lost 5 bases and the V segment lost 5 bases, leaving 12 bases of the junction unmatched. CDR3 DNA: TGCGCCAGCAGTAGCTTGAGACAGGGGATCCACGAGCAGTACTTC. This encodes CASSSLRQGIHEQYF.

J is TRBJ2-5 and V is TRBV27; D gene unclear. V gave up 3 bases and J gave up 7 bases, with 12 bases separating them. The CDR3 sequence is 13 residues long. CDR1 is MNHEY and CDR2 is SMNVEV in the germline V gene (reference sequence). CDR3 sequence: CASSFNQAGTQYF. The CDR3 region has the DNA TGTGCCAGCAGTTTTAACCAAGCCGGGACCCAGTACTTC.

J is TRBJ2-5 and V is TRBV2; tentative D call: TRBD1 (6 bases). The CDR3 totals 13 residues. Germline CDR1 reads SNHLY; CDR2 reads FYNNEI. V gave up 9 bases and J gave up 0 bases, with 11 bases separating them. The CDR3 bases are TGTGCCAGTAACCGGGACAACCAAGAGACCCAGTACTTC. Translation: CASNRDNQETQYF.

This rearrangement joins TRBV3-1 (or the pseudogene TRBV3-2) to TRBJ1-2, with 8 bases fitting TRBD1. In germline, CDR1 is LGHDT, CDR2 YNNKEL (reference sequence). The CDR3 extends over 16 amino acids. With V trimmed by 4 bases and J by 0 bases, 7 bases remained unmatched. In DNA form, the CDR3 reads TGTGCCAGCAGCCTAGACAGGGGCCCAACTAACTATGGCTACACCTTC. Translating gives CASSLDRGPTNYGYTF.

This clone was picked up a small number of times. This chain joins TRBV30 and TRBJ2-7; D is unresolved. Germline V gene data show CDR1 as GTSNPN and CDR2 as SVGIG (reference sequence). The CDR3 has 12 residues. The V end was cut by 0 bases, the J end by 6 bases, with 9 bases between. The CDR3: CAWSVGPSEQYF. DNA for the CDR3: TGTGCCTGGAGTGTTGGCCCATCCGAGCAGTACTTC.

The rearrangement joins TRBV25-1 to TRBJ1-2; a possible D gene is TRBD1 (6 bases). CDR1 and CDR2 from the germline V gene are MGHDK and SYGVNS. The CDR3 runs to 15 residues. V was pared by 2 bases and J by 2 bases, with 12 bases between. The CDR3 loop reads CASSENDRRNYGYTF. CDR3 DNA: TGTGCCAGCAGTGAAAATGACAGGAGAAACTATGGCTACACCTTC.

The rearrangement uses TRBV5-1 and TRBJ1-2, with 8 bases that match TRBD1. V lost 4 bases and J lost 7; bases outside the gene matches: 6. Germline CDR1 reads SGHRS; CDR2 reads YFSETQ. The CDR3 consists of 13 residues. For the CDR3, the DNA is TGCGCCAGCAGCCCCAGCGGACAGGGTGGCTACACCTTC. Translation gives CASSPSGQGGYTF. Using reference TRBV5-1 and TRBJ1-2 for the parts outside the CDR3, the full variable domain is KAGVTQTPRYLIKTRGQQVTLSCSPISGHRSVSWYQQTPGQGLQFLFEYFSETQRNKGNFPGRFSGRQFSNSRSEMNVSTLELGDSALYLCASSPSGQGGYTFGSGTRLTVV.

This rearrangement joins TRBV5-8 to TRBJ2-7; TRBD1 might be the D (5 bases). The germline V and J ends were trimmed by 0 bases and 2 bases, with 6 bases remaining between them. CDR1 is SGHTS and CDR2 is YDEGEE in the germline V gene. The CDR3 loop spans 13 amino acids. In DNA form, the CDR3 reads TGTGCCAGCAGCTTGGGGGGCACCTACGAGCAGTACTTC. It codes for CASSLGGTYEQYF.

The gene calls are TRBV9 and TRBJ1-2; 9 nucleotides agree with TRBD1. Germline V gene sequence: CDR1 SGDLS, CDR2 YYNGEE. This CDR3 has 15 amino acids. Unmatched junction bases numbered 10, after V lost 3 bases and J lost 7 bases. The DNA for the CDR3 is TGTGCCAGCAGCGCTCGCCGGACAGGGGAAGGTGGCTACACCTTC. Translation gives CASSARRTGEGGYTF.

The gene calls are TRBV3-1 (or the pseudogene TRBV3-2) and TRBJ1-6; D may be TRBD1 (5 bases). This CDR3 is built from 15 residues. Trimming took 4 bases from V and 7 from J, leaving 14 bases between them. CDR1 is LGHDT and CDR2 is YNNKEL in the germline V gene (reference sequence). CDR3 protein: CASSPAGRTNSPLHF. In DNA, the CDR3 is TGTGCCAGCAGCCCTGCTGGACGGACAAATTCACCCCTCCACTTT.

This chain uses TRBV2 with TRBJ1-6; 9 nucleotides match TRBD1. Germline CDR1 is SNHLY and CDR2 is FYNNEI. This CDR3 region has 15 residues. V shed 4 bases, J shed 8 bases, and the junction held 6 bases outside the gene matches. CDR3 in DNA: TGTGCCAGCAGTGGGGACAGGGCAAGGGATTCACCCCTCCACTTT. Its translation is CASSGDRARDSPLHF.

About this clone: This sample also contains other DNA sequences that code for the same CDR3. The CDR3 spells CASSLGQGDYGYTF. DNA for the CDR3: TGCGCCAGCAGCTTGGGGCAGGGCGACTATGGCTACACCTTC. The genes are TRBV5-1 and TRBJ1-2, with D perhaps matching TRBD1 (5 bases). Germline CDR1 reads SGHRS; CDR2 reads YFSETQ. The CDR3 extends over 14 amino acids. V was shortened by 0 bases and J by 3 bases, with 9 bases between the two germline ends.